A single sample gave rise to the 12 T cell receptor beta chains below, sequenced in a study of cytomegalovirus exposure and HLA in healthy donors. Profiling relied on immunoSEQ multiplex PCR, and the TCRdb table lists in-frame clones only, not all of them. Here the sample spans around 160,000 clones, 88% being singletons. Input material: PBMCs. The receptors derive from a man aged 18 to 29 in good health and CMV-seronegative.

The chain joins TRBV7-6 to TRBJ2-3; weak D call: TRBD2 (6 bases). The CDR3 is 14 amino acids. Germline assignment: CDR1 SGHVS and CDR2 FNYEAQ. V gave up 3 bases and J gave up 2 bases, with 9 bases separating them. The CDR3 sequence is CASSFGGYTDTQYF. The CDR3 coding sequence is TGTGCCAGCAGCTTTGGGGGGTACACAGATACGCAGTATTTT.

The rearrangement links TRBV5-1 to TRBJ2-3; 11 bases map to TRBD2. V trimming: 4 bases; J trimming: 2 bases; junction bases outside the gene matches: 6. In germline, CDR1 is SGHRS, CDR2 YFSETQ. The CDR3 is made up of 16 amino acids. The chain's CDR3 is CASSPGTSGLTDTQYF. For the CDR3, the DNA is TGCGCCAGCAGCCCGGGGACTAGCGGACTCACAGATACGCAGTATTTT. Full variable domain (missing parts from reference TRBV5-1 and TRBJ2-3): KAGVTQTPRYLIKTRGQQVTLSCSPISGHRSVSWYQQTPGQGLQFLFEYFSETQRNKGNFPGRFSGRQFSNSRSEMNVSTLELGDSALYLCASSPGTSGLTDTQYFGPGTRLTVL.

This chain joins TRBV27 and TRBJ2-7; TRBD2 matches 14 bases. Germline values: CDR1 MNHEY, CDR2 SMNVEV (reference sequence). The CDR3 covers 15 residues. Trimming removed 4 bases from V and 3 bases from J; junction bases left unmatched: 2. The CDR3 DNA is TGTGCCAGCAGTTCGGGACTAGCGGGGGTCTACGAGCAGTACGTC. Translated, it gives CASSSGLAGVYEQYV.

CDR3 sequence: CASSTRTGQLSYEQYF. Written as DNA, the CDR3 is TGTGCCAGCAGCACCCGGACAGGACAGTTATCCTACGAGCAGTACTTC. The V gene is TRBV28, the J gene TRBJ2-7; 7 bases fit TRBD1. The CDR3 runs to 16 residues. Germline CDR1 is MDHEN and CDR2 is SYDVKM. The junction had 12 bases not matched to a gene; V was cut back by 6 bases and J by 1 base.

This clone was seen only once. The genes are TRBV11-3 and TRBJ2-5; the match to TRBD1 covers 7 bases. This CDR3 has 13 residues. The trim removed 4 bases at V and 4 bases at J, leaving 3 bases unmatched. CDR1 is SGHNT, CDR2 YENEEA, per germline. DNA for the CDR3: TGTGCCAGCAGCTCAAACAGGGGAGAGACCCAGTACTTC. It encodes CASSSNRGETQYF.

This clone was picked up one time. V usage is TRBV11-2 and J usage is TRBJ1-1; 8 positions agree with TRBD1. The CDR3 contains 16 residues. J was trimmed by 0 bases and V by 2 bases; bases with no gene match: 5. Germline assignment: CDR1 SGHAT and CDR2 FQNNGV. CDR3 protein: CASSLMTGDLNTEAFF. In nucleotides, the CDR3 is TGTGCCAGCAGCTTAATGACAGGGGACTTGAACACTGAAGCTTTCTTT. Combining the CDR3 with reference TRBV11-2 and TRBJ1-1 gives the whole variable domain EAGVAQSPRYKIIEKRQSVAFWCNPISGHATLYWYQQILGQGPKLLIQFQNNGVVDDSQLPKDRFSAERLKGVDSTLKIQPAKLEDSAVYLCASSLMTGDLNTEAFFGQGTRLTVV.

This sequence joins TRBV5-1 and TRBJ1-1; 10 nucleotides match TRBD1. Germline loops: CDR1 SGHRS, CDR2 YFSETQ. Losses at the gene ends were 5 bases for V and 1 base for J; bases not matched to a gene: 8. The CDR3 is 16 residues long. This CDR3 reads CASSQGDRGRNTEAFF. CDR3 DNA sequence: TGCGCCAGCAGTCAAGGGGACAGGGGTAGGAACACTGAAGCTTTCTTT.

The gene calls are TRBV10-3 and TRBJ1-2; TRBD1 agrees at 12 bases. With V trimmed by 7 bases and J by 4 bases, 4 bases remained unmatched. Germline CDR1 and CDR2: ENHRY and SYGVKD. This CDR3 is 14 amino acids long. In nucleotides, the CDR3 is TGTGCCATCACTGGGACAGGGGGCGCCTATGGCTACACCTTC. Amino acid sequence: CAITGTGGAYGYTF.

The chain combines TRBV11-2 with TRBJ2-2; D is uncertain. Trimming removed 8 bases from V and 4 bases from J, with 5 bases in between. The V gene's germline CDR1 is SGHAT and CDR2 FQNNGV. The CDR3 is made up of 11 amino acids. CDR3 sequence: CASRFTGELFF. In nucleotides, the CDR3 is TGTGCCAGCCGTTTCACCGGGGAGCTGTTTTTT.

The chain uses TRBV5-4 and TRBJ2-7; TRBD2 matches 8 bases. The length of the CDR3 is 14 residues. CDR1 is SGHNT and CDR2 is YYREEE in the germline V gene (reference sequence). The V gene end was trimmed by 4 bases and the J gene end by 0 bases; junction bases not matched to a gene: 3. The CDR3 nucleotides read TGTGCCAGCAGCCCGGGGACTAGCTCCTACGAGCAGTACGTC. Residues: CASSPGTSSYEQYV.

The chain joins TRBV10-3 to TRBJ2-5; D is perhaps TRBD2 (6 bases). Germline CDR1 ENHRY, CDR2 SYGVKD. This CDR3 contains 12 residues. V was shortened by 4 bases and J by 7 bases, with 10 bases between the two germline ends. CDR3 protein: CAISGQGGTQYF. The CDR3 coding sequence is TGTGCCATCAGTGGCCAGGGAGGGACCCAGTACTTC.

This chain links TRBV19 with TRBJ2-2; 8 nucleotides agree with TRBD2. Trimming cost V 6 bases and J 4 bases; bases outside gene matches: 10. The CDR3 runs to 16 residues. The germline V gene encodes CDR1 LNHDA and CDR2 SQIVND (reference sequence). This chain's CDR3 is CASRSGAGGRTGELFF. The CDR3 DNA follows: TGTGCCAGTAGATCGGGGGCGGGGGGACGCACCGGGGAGCTGTTTTTT.